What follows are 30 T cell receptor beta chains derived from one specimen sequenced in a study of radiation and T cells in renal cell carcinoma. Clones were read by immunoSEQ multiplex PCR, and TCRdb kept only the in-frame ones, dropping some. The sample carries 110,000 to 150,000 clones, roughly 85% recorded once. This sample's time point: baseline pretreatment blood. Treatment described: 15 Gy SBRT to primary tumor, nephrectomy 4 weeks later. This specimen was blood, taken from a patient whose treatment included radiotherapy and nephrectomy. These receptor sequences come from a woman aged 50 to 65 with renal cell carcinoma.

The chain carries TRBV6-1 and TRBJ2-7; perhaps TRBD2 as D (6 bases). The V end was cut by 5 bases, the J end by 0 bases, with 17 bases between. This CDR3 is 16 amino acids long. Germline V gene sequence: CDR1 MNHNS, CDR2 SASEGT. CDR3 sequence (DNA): TGTGCCAGCAGTAAAGACGGCCGGGAGAGCTCCTACGAGCAGTACTTC. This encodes CASSKDGRESSYEQYF.

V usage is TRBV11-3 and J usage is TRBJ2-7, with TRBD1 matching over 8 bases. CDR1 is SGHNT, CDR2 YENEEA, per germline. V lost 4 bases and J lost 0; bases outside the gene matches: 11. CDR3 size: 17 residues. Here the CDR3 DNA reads TGTGCCAGCAGCTACGGGACAGGCGATACTAGCTCCTACGAGCAGTACTTC. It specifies CASSYGTGDTSSYEQYF.

For the CDR3, the DNA is TGTGCCAGCAGTTTTATGACAGGGGATAACGAGCAGTACTTC. Translated: CASSFMTGDNEQYF. This chain links TRBV6-5 with TRBJ2-7; 8 bases agree with TRBD1. In germline, CDR1 is MNHEY, CDR2 SVGAGI. This CDR3 comprises 14 residues. Trimming removed 4 bases from V and 5 bases from J; junction bases left unmatched: 7.

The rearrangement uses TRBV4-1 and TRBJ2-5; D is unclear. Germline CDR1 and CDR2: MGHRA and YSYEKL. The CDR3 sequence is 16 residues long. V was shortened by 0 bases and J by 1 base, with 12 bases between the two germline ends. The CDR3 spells CASSQDRSAIQETQYF. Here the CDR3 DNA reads TGCGCCAGCAGCCAAGATCGGAGCGCTATCCAAGAGACCCAGTACTTC.

CDR3 DNA sequence: TGTGCCAGCAGCCAAACAGGGATGGCTTTCTTT. It codes for CASSQTGMAFF. The rearrangement links TRBV5-5 to TRBJ1-1; the D gene is possibly TRBD1 (6 bases). The CDR3 consists of 11 residues. Trimming stripped 4 bases from V and 11 bases from J, with 12 bases between. Germline assignment: CDR1 SGHKS and CDR2 YYEKEE (reference sequence).

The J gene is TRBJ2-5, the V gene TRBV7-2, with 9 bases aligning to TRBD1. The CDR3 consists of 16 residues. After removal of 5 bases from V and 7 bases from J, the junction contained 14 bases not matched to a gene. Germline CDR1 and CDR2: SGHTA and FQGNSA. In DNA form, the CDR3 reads TGTGCCAGCAGCCCACAGGACAGGGGCTCGGATGGGACCCAGTACTTC. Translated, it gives CASSPQDRGSDGTQYF.

The CDR3 loop reads CASSSRRTGELFF. CDR3 coding DNA: TGTGCCAGCAGCTCCCGTAGGACCGGGGAGCTGTTTTTT. The chain combines TRBV7-9 with TRBJ2-2, with no clear D. V lost 4 bases to trimming and J lost 5 bases, with 8 bases between them. This CDR3 contains 13 residues. Germline CDR1 reads SEHNR; CDR2 reads FQNEAQ (reference sequence).

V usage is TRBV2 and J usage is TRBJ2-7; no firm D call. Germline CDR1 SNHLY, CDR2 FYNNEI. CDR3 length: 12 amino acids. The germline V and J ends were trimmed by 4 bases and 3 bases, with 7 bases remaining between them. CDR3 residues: CASSGDDYEQYF. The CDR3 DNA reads TGTGCCAGCAGTGGGGATGACTACGAGCAGTACTTC.

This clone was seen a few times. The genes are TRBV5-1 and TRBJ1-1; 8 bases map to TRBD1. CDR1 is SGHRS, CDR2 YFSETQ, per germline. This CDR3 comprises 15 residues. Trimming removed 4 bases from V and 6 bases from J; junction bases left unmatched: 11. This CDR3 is CASSPRTGREAEAFF. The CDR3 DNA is TGCGCCAGCAGCCCTAGGACAGGGAGGGAGGCTGAAGCTTTCTTT.

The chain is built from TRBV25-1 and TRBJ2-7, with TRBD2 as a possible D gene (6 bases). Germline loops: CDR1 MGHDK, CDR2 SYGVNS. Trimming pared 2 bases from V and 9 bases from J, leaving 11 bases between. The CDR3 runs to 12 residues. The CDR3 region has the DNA TGTGCCAGCAGTGAAGGGGGGTCGTGGCAGTACTTC. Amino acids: CASSEGGSWQYF.

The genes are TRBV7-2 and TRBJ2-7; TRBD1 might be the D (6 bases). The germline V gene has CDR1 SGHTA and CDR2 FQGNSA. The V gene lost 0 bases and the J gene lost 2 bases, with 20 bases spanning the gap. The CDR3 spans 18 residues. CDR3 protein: CASSLARFKQGDPYEQYF. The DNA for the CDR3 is TGTGCCAGCAGCTTAGCGCGGTTTAAACAGGGAGATCCCTACGAGCAGTACTTC.

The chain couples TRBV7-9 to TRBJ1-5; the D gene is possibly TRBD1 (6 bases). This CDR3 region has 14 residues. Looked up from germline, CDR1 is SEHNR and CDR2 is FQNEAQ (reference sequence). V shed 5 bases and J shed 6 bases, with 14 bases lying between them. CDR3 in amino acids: CASSRGTLGQPQHF. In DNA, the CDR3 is TGTGCCAGCAGCCGCGGGACATTGGGTCAGCCCCAGCATTTT.

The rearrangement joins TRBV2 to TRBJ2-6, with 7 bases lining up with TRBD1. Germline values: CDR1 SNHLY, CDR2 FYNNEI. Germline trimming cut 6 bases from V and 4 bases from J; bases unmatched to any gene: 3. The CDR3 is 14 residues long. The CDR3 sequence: CASRTGTGANVLTF. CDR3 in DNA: TGTGCCAGCAGGACAGGGACCGGGGCCAACGTCCTGACTTTC.

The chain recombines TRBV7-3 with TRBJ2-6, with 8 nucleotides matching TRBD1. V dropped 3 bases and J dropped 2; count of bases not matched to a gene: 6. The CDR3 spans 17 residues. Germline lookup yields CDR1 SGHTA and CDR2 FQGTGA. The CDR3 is CASSFPGQGAGANVLTF. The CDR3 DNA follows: TGTGCCAGCAGCTTTCCCGGACAGGGCGCTGGGGCCAACGTCCTGACTTTC.

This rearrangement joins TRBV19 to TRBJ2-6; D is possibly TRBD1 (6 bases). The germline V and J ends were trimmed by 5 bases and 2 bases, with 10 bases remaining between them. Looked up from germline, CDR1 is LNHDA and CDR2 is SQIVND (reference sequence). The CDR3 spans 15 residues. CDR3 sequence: CASSWGQTGANVLTF. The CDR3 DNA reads TGTGCCAGTAGTTGGGGGCAAACTGGGGCCAACGTCCTGACTTTC.

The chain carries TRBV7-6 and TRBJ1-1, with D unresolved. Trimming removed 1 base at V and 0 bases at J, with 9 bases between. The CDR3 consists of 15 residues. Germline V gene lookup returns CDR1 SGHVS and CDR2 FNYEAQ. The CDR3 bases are TGTGCCAGCAGCTTAGGTCTACAGATGAACACTGAAGCTTTCTTT. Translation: CASSLGLQMNTEAFF. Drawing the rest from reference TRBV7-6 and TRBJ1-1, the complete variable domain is GAGVSQSPRYKVTKRGQDVALRCDPISGHVSLYWYRQALGQGPEFLTYFNYEAQQDKSGLPNDRFSAERPEGSISTLTIQRTEQRDSAMYRCASSLGLQMNTEAFFGQGTRLTVV.

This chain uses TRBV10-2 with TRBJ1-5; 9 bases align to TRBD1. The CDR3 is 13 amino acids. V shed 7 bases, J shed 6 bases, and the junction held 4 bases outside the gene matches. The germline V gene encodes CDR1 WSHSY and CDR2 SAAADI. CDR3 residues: CASKGQGSQPQHF. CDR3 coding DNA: TGCGCCAGCAAGGGACAGGGTTCTCAGCCCCAGCATTTT.

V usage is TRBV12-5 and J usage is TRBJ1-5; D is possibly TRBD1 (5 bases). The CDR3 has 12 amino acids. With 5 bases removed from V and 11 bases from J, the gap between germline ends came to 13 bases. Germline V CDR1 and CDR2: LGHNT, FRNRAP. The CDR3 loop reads CASGPWGGTQHF. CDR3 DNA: TGTGCTAGTGGTCCCTGGGGGGGAACCCAGCATTTT. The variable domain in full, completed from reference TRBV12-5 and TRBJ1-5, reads DARVTQTPRHKVTEMGQEVTMRCQPILGHNTVFWYRQTMMQGLELLAYFRNRAPLDDSGMPKDRFSAEMPDATLATLKIQPSEPRDSAVYFCASGPWGGTQHFGDGTRLSIL.

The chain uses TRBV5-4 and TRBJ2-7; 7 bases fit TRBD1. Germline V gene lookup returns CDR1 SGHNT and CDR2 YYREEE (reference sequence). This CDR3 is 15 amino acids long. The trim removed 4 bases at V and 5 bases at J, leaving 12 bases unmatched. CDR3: CASSQSLGGYDEQYF. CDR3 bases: TGTGCCAGCAGCCAAAGCTTAGGGGGCTACGACGAGCAGTACTTC.

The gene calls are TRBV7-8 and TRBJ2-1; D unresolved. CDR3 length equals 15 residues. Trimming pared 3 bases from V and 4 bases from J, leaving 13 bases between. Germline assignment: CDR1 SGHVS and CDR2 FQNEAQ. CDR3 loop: CASSLMSPTYNEQFF. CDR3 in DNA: TGTGCCAGCAGCTTGATGTCCCCCACTTACAATGAGCAGTTCTTC.

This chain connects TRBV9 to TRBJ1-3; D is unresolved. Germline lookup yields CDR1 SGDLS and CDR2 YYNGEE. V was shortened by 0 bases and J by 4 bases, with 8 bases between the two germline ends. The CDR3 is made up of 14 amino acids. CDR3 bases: TGTGCCAGCAGCGTAGAAGGGATGGGAAACACCATATATTTT. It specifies CASSVEGMGNTIYF.

The CDR3: CASSPGRDNEKLFF. CDR3 bases: TGTGCCAGCAGCCCGGGGAGGGATAATGAAAAACTGTTTTTT. The chain recombines TRBV7-9 with TRBJ1-4; D uncertain. In germline, CDR1 is SEHNR, CDR2 FQNEAQ (reference sequence). V lost 5 bases, J lost 4 bases, and 11 bases lay in between. The CDR3 length is 14 residues.

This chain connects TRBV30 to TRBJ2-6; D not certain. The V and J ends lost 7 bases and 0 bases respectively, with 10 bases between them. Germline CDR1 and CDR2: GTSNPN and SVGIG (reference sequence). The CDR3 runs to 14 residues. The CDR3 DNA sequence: TGTGCCTTCGATCTCGGCTCTGGGGCCAACGTCCTGACTTTC. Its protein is CAFDLGSGANVLTF.

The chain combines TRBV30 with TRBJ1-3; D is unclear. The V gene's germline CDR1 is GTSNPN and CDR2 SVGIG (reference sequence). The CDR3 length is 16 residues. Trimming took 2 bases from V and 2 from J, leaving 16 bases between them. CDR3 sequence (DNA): TGTGCCTGGAGTACCCGGACCGTAGAACCTGGAAACACCATATATTTT. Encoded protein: CAWSTRTVEPGNTIYF.

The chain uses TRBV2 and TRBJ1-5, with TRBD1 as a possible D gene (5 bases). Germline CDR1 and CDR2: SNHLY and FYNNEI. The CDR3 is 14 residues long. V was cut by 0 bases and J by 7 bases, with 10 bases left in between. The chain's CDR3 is CASSEAWGSQPQHF. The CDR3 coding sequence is TGTGCCAGCAGTGAAGCATGGGGCAGCCAGCCCCAGCATTTT.

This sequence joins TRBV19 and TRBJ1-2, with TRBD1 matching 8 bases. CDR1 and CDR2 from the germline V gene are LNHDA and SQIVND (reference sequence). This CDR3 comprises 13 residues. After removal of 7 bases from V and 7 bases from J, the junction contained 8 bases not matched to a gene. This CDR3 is CASTPQGASGYTF. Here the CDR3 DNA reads TGTGCCAGTACTCCCCAGGGGGCGAGTGGCTACACCTTC.

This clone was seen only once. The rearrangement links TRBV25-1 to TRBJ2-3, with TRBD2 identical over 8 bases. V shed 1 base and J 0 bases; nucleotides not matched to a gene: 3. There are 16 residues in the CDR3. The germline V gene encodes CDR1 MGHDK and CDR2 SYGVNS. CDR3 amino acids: CASSEFPSGSTDTQYF. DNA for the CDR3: TGTGCCAGCAGTGAATTTCCTAGCGGGAGCACAGATACGCAGTATTTT. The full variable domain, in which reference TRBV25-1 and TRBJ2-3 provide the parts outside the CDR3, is EADIYQTPRYLVIGTGKKITLECSQTMGHDKMYWYQQDPGMELHLIHYSYGVNSTEKGDLSSESTVSRIRTEHFPLTLESARPSHTSQYLCASSEFPSGSTDTQYFGPGTRLTVL.

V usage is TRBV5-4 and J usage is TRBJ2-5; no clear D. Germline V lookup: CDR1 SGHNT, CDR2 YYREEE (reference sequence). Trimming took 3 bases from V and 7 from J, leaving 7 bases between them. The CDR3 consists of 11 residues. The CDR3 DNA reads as TGTGCCAGCAGCTCCTCGGTGACCCAGTACTTC. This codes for CASSSSVTQYF.

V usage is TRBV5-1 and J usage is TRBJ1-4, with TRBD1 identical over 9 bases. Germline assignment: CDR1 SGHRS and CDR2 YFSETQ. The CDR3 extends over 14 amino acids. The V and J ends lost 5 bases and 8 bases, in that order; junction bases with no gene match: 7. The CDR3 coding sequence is TGCGCCAGCAGTCCACAGGGGGCCGAGGAAAAACTGTTTTTT. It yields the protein CASSPQGAEEKLFF.

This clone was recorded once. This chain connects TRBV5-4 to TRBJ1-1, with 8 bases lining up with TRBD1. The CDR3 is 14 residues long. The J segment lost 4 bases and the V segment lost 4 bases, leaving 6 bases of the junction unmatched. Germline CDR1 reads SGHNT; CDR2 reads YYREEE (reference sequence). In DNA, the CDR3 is TGTGCCAGCAGCCCGGACAGGGTGAGCACTGAAGCTTTCTTT. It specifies CASSPDRVSTEAFF.